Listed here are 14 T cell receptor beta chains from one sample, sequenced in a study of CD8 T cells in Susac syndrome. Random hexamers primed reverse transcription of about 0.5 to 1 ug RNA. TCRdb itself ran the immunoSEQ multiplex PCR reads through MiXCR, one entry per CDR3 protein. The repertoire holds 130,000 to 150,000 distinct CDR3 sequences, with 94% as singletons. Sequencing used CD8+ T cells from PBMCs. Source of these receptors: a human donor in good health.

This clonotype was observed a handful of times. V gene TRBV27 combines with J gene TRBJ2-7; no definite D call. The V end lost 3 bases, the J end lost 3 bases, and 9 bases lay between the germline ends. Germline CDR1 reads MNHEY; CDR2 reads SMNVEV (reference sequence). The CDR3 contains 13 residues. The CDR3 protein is CASSFTGGYEQYF. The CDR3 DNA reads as TGTGCCAGCAGTTTCACGGGCGGCTACGAGCAGTACTTC.

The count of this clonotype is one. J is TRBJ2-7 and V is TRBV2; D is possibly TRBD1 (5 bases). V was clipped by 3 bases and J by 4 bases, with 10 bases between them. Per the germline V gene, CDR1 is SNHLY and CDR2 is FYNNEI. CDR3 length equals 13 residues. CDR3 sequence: CASSDAGMYEQYF. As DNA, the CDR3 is TGTGCCAGCAGTGATGCAGGGATGTACGAGCAGTACTTC.

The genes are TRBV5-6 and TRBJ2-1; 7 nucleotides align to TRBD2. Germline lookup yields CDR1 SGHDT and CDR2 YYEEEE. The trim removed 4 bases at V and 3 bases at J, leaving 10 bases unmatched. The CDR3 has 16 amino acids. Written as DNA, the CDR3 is TGTGCCAGCAGCCTTAGTGGAGCGGGGCTCTACAATGAGCAGTTCTTC. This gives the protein CASSLSGAGLYNEQFF. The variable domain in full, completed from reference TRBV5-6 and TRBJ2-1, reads DAGVTQSPTHLIKTRGQQVTLRCSPKSGHDTVSWYQQALGQGPQFIFQYYEEEERQRGNFPDRFSGHQFPNYSSELNVNALLLGDSALYLCASSLSGAGLYNEQFFGPGTRLTVL.

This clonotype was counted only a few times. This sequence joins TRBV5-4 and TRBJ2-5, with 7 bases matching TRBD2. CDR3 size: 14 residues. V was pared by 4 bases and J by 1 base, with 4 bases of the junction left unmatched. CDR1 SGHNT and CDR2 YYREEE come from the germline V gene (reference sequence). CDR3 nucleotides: TGTGCCAGCAGCCACGGGACTACCCAAGAGACCCAGTACTTC. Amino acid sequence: CASSHGTTQETQYF.

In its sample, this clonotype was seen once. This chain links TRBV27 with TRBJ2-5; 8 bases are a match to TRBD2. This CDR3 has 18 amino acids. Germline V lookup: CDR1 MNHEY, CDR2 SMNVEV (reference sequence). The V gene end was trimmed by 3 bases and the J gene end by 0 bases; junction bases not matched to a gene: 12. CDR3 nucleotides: TGTGCCAGCAGTTTGAGCCCAGCGGGAGTGGGGTACCAAGAGACCCAGTACTTC. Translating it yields CASSLSPAGVGYQETQYF.

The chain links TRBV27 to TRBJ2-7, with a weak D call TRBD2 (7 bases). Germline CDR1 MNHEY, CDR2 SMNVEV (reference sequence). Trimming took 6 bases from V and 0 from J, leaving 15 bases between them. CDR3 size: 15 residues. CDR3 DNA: TGTGCCAGCAGGACAGAGGGGGGGAGCTCCTACGAGCAGTACTTC. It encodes CASRTEGGSSYEQYF.

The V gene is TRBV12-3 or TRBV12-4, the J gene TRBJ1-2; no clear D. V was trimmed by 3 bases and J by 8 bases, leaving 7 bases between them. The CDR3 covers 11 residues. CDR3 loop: CASSFKGGYTF. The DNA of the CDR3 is TGTGCCAGCAGTTTTAAAGGAGGCTACACCTTC.

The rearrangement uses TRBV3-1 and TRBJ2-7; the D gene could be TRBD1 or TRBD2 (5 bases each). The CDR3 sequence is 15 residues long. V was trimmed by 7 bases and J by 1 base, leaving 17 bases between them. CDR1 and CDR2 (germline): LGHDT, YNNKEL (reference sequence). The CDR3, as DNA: TGTGCCAGCACAAAGGGGCCCCGGGGTTCCTACGAGCAGTACTTC. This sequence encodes CASTKGPRGSYEQYF.

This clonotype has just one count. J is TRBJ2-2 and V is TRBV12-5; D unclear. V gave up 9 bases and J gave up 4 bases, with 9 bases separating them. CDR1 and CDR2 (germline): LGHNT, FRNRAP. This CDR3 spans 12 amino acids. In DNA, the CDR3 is TGTGCTAGCCTAAACCCCACCGGGGAGCTGTTTTTT. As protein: CASLNPTGELFF.

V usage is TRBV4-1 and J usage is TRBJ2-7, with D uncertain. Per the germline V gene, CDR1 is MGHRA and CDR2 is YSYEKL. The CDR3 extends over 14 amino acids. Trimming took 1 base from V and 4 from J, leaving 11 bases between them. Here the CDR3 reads CASSQGLIHYEQYF. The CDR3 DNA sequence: TGCGCCAGCAGCCAAGGCCTAATCCATTACGAGCAGTACTTC.

CDR3 region: CASSLSGGAFDTQYF. The CDR3 coding sequence is TGTGCCAGCAGCTTGTCAGGGGGGGCCTTCGATACGCAGTATTTT. The genes are TRBV7-3 and TRBJ2-3; D possibly matches TRBD1 or TRBD2 (7 bases each). CDR1 is SGHTA, CDR2 FQGTGA, per germline. Trimming took off 3 bases at V and 6 bases at J, with 16 bases between the two ends. The CDR3 spans 15 residues.

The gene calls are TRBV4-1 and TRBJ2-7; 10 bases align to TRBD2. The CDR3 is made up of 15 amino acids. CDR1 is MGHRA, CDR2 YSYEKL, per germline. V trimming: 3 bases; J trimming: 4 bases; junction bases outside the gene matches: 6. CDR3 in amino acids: CASSQLAGGGYEQYF. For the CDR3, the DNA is TGCGCCAGCAGCCAGTTAGCGGGAGGAGGGTACGAGCAGTACTTC.

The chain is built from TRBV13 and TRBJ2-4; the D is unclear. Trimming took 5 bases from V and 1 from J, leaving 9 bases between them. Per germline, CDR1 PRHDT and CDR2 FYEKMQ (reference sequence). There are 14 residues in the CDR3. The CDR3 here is CASSQPLAKNIQYF. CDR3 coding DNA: TGTGCCAGCAGCCAACCCCTGGCCAAAAACATTCAGTACTTC.

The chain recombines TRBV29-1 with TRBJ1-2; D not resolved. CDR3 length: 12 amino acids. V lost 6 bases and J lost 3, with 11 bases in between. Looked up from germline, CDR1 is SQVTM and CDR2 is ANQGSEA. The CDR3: CSVPDDYYGYTF. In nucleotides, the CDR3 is TGCAGCGTCCCGGATGATTACTATGGCTACACCTTC.